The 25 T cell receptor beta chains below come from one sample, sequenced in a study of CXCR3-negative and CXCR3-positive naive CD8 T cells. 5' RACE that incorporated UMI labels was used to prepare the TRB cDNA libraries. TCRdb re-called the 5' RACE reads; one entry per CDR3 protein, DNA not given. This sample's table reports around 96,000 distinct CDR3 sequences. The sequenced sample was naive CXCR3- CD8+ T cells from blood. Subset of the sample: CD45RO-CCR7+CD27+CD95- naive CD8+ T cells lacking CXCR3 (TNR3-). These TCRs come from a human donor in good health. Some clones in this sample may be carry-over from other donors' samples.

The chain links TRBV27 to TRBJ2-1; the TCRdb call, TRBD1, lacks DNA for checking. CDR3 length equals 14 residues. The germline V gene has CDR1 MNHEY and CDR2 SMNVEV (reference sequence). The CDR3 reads CASSLTGSYNEQFF.

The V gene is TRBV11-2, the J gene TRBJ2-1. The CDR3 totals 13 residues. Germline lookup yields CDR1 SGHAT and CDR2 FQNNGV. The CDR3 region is CASSSTLNPEQFF.

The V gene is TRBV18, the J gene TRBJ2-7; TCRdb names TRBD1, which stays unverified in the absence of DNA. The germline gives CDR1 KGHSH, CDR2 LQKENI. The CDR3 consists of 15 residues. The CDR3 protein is CASSPDRGSTYEQYF. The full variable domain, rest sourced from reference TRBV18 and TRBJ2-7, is NAGVMQNPRHLVRRRGQEARLRCSPMKGHSHVYWYRQLPEEGLKFMVYLQKENIIDESGMPKERFSAEFPKEGPSILRIQQVVRGDSAAYFCASSPDRGSTYEQYFGPGTRLTVT.

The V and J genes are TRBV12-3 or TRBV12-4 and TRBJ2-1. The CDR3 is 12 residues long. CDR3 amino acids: CASSLGSSKQFF.

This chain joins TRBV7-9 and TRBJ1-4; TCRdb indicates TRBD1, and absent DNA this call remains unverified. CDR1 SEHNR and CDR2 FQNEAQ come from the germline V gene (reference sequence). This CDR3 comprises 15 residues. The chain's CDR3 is CASTTMGDRNEKLFF. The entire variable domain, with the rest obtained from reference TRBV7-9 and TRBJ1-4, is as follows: DTGVSQNPRHKITKRGQNVTFRCDPISEHNRLYWYRQTLGQGPEFLTYFQNEAQLEKSRLLSDRFSAERPKGSFSTLEIQRTEQGDSAMYLCASTTMGDRNEKLFFGSGTQLSVL.

The CDR3 here is CASRRALGQSAGNTIYF. The chain recombines TRBV12-3 or TRBV12-4 with TRBJ1-3. The CDR3 loop spans 17 amino acids.

CDR3 sequence reads: CASSQSRGADGYTF. The chain recombines TRBV4-3 with TRBJ1-2; as DNA is missing, the TRBD1 call by TCRdb cannot be tested. Germline V gene data show CDR1 as LGHNA and CDR2 as YSLEER. This CDR3 has 14 amino acids.

The CDR3 region is CSAPSGGASGLDIQYF. This chain connects TRBV20-1 to TRBJ2-4; TCRdb's D call of TRBD2 is untestable without DNA. Germline values: CDR1 DFQATT, CDR2 SNEGSKA (reference sequence). The CDR3 has 16 residues.

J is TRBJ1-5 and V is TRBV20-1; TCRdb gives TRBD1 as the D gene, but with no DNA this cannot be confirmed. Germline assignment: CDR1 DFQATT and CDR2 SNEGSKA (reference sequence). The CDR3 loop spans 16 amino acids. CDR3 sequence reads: CSAINRQGGGGQPQHF.

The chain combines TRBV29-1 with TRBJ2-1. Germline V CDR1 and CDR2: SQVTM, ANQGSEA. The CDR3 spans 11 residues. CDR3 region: CSVESYNEQFF.

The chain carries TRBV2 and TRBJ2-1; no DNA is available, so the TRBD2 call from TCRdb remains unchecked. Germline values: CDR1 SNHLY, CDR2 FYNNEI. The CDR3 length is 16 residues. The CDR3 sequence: CASSKRDFSSYNEQFF.

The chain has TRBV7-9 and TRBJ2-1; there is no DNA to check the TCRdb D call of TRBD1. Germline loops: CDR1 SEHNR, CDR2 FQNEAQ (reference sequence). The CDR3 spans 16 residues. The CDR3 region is CASSRGLSGKGNEQFF.

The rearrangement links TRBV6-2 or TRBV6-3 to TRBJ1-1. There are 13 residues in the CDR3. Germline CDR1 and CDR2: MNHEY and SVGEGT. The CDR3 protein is CASSYRQNTEAFF.

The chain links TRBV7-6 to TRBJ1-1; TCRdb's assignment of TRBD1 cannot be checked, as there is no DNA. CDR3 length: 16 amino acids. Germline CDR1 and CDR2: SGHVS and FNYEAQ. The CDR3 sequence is CASSSAGTGGNTEAFF.

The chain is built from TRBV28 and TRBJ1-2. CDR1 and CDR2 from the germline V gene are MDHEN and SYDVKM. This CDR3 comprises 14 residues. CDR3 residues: CASSLSFGGYGYTF.

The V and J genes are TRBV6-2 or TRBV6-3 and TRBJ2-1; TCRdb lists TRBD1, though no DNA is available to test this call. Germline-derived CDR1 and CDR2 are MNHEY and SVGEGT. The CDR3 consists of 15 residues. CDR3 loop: CASSPSGTDNNEQFF.

CDR3 protein: CSARQLYGEQYF. The chain uses TRBV20-1 and TRBJ2-7. The CDR3 extends over 12 amino acids. Germline V lookup: CDR1 DFQATT, CDR2 SNEGSKA (reference sequence).

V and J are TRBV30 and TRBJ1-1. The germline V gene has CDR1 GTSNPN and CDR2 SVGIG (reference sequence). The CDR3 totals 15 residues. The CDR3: CAWTASTDLNTEAFF.

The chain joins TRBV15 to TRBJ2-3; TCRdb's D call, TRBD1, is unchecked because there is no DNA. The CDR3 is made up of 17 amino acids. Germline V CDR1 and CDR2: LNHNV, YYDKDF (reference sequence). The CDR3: CATSRDRAGSPTDTQYF. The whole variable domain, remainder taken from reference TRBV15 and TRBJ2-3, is DAMVIQNPRYQVTQFGKPVTLSCSQTLNHNVMYWYQQKSSQAPKLLFHYYDKDFNNEADTPDNFQSRRPNTSFCFLDIRSPGLGDTAMYLCATSRDRAGSPTDTQYFGPGTRLTVL.

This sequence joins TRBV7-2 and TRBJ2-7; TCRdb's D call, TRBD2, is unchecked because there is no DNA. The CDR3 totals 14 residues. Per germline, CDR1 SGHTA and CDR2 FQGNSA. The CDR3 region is CASSPGLASYEQYF.

CDR3 amino acids: CASSAGFEEFF. This chain uses TRBV27 with TRBJ2-1; the TCRdb D gene call, TRBD1, has no DNA to confirm it. Germline V gene data show CDR1 as MNHEY and CDR2 as SMNVEV (reference sequence). The CDR3 is made up of 11 amino acids.

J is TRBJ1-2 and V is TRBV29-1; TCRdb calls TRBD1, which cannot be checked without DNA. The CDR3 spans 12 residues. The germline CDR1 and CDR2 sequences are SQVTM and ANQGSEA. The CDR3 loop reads CSVVEGDYGYTF.

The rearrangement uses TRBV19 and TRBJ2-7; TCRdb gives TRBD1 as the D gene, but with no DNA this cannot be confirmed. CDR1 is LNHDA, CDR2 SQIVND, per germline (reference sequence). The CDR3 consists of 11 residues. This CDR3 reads CAILRAYEQYF. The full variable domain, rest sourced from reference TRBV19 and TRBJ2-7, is DGGITQSPKYLFRKEGQNVTLSCEQNLNHDAMYWYRQDPGQGLRLIYYSQIVNDFQKGDIAEGYSVSREKKESFPLTVTSAQKNPTAFYLCAILRAYEQYFGPGTRLTVT.

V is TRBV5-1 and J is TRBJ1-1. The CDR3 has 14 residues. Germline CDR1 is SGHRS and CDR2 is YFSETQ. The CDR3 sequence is CASSLVQTNTEAFF.

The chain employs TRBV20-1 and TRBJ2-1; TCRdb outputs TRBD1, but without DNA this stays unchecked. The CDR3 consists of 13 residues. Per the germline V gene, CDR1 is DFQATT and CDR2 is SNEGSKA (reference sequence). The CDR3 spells CSAPGEGAPEQFF.